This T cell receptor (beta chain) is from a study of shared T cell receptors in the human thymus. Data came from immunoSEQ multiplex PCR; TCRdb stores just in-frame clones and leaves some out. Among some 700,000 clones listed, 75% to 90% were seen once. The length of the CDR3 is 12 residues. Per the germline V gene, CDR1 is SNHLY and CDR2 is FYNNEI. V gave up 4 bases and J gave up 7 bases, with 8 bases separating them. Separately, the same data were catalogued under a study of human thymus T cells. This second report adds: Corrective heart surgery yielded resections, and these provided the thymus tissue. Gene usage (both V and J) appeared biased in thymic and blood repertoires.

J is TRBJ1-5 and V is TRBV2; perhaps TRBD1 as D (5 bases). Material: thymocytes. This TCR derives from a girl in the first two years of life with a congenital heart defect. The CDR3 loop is CASSAGGQPQHF. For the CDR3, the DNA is TGTGCCAGCAGTGCGGGGGGGCAGCCCCAGCATTTT.